These 10 T cell receptor beta chains were sequenced from one sample in a study of T cell repertoires in cytomegalovirus infection. TCRdb redid the calling of the reads with MiXCR, one entry per CDR3 protein. The sample lists about 740,000 distinct CDR3 sequences; about a third were seen once. Sequences were obtained from PBMCs. These receptors were obtained from a human donor in good health (CMV status not recorded). Some clones in this sample may be carry-over from other donors' samples.

Remarks on this clonotype: This may be a read error, as it is one base from a much larger clone. The chain uses TRBV7-3 and TRBJ2-1; 9 bases map to TRBD2. Germline CDR1 SGHTA, CDR2 FQGTGA. This CDR3 comprises 15 residues. Here the CDR3 DNA reads TGTGCCAACAGCCCGGGTGTTAGCGGGGGACTCTTGCAGTTCTTC. It codes for CANSPGVSGGLLQFF. Drawing the rest from reference TRBV7-3 and TRBJ2-1, the complete variable domain is GAGVSQTPSNKVTEKGKYVELRCDPISGHTALYWYRQSLGQGPEFLIYFQGTGAADDSGLPNDRFFAVRPEGSVSTLKIQRTERGDSAVYLCANSPGVSGGLLQFFGPGTRLTVL.

The chain combines TRBV7-9 with TRBJ2-5; D perhaps matches TRBD1 (6 bases). From germline, CDR1 is SEHNR and CDR2 FQNEAQ (reference sequence). V lost 4 bases and J lost 3, with 12 bases in between. The CDR3 is 14 amino acids. The CDR3 loop reads CASSSPGVEETQYF. CDR3 DNA sequence: TGTGCCAGCAGCTCCCCAGGGGTGGAAGAGACCCAGTACTTC.

This sequence joins TRBV4-1 and TRBJ2-7; maybe TRBD1 (6 bases). V lost 3 bases and J lost 2, with 14 bases in between. The CDR3 covers 15 residues. Germline lookup yields CDR1 MGHRA and CDR2 YSYEKL. The CDR3 coding sequence is TGCGCCAGCAGCCAGGGACACTTAAGCGCCTACGAGCAGTACTTC. This sequence encodes CASSQGHLSAYEQYF.

As to this clonotype: Likely a read error: the CDR3 ends without its conserved phenylalanine or tryptophan. This CDR3 reads CASSLLLAEQFC. The CDR3 bases are TGTGCCAGCAGCTTACTACTAGCGGAGCAGTTCTGC. This sequence joins TRBV7-6 and TRBJ2-1; 7 positions match TRBD2. CDR3 length: 12 residues. With 2 bases clipped from V and 10 bases from J, the junction kept 2 bases outside the gene matches. From germline, CDR1 is SGHVS and CDR2 FNYEAQ.

This clonotype was recorded a few times. V and J are TRBV4-1 and TRBJ2-2, with 10 positions matching TRBD1. The V gene's germline CDR1 is MGHRA and CDR2 YSYEKL. The CDR3 length is 18 residues. Unmatched junction bases numbered 11, after V lost 3 bases and J lost 4 bases. The CDR3 here is CASSQETGGVLRTGELFF. The DNA for the CDR3 is TGCGCCAGCAGCCAGGAGACAGGGGGCGTTCTGCGCACCGGGGAGCTGTTTTTT.

As to this clonotype: An end of the junction does not agree with germline; a read error may underlie this. J is TRBJ2-1 and V is TRBV7-9; 8 nucleotides align to TRBD2. Germline V gene data show CDR1 as SEHNR and CDR2 as FQNEAQ (reference sequence). This CDR3 comprises 16 residues. CDR3 nucleotides: TGTGGCAGCAGCGCCGAAAGCACTAGCGGTTCCGAAGAGCAGTTCTTC. This codes for CGSSAESTSGSEEQFF.

This clonotype has more than one count but fewer than ten. CDR3 nucleotide sequence: TGTGCCAGCAGCGTAGTGGGCACAGATACGCAGTATTTT. This encodes CASSVVGTDTQYF. The chain joins TRBV9 to TRBJ2-3; D gene ambiguous. V gave up 0 bases and J gave up 1 base, with 3 bases separating them. The CDR3 sequence is 13 residues long. Germline V gene data show CDR1 as SGDLS and CDR2 as YYNGEE.

This clonotype came up a few times. This chain uses TRBV14 with TRBJ2-1; D remains ambiguous. In germline, CDR1 is SGHDN, CDR2 FVKESK. The V gene lost 2 bases and the J gene lost 0 bases, with 20 bases spanning the gap. The CDR3 consists of 19 residues. As DNA, the CDR3 is TGTGCCAGCAGCCAAAGGCCGTTCAAAGCCTTTAGCTCCTACAATGAGCAGTTCTTC. Its translation: CASSQRPFKAFSSYNEQFF.

This rearrangement joins TRBV6-1 to TRBJ2-1; 9 bases line up with TRBD1. CDR1 and CDR2 from the germline V gene are MNHNS and SASEGT. The CDR3 is made up of 15 amino acids. J lost 2 bases, V lost 4 bases, and 3 bases had no gene match. In DNA, the CDR3 is TGTGCCAGCAGTGCGGGACAGGGTACCTACAATGAGCAGTTCTTC. Protein product: CASSAGQGTYNEQFF.

Comment on this clonotype: A read error is likely, as this CDR3 ends without the conserved phenylalanine or tryptophan. The gene calls are TRBV28 and TRBJ2-7; D might be TRBD1 (7 bases). Germline CDR1 is MDHEN and CDR2 is SYDVKM. CDR3 size: 15 residues. V lost 3 bases to trimming and J lost 6 bases, with 18 bases between them. CDR3 bases: TGTGCCAGCAGTTTCCCGCAGGGGGGATTTGGCGAGCAGTACTTA. As protein: CASSFPQGGFGEQYL.